This passage covers 32 T cell receptor beta chains from one sample sequenced in a study of blood T cell repertoires in COVID-19. Sequencing used immunoSEQ multiplex PCR; TCRdb keeps in-frame clones, though not all of them. Here the sample spans roughly 120,000 clones, 90% being singletons. The sample was peripheral blood. Every receptor here comes from a woman in her sixties with COVID-19, enrolled during active disease.

The rearrangement uses TRBV4-3 and TRBJ1-1; perhaps TRBD1 as D (6 bases). Germline lookup yields CDR1 LGHNA and CDR2 YSLEER. This CDR3 has 17 amino acids. Trimming stripped 0 bases from V and 8 bases from J, with 22 bases between. CDR3 nucleotide sequence: TGCGCCAGCAGCCAAGAGATTAACAGGGCCCAAGGGGCCGAAGCTTTCTTT. Its translation: CASSQEINRAQGAEAFF.

This clone is a singleton in its sample. The rearrangement links TRBV3-1 (or the pseudogene TRBV3-2) to TRBJ2-5; D is unclear. The length of the CDR3 is 15 residues. Trimming took off 0 bases at V and 0 bases at J, with 8 bases between the two ends. Germline loops: CDR1 LGHDT, CDR2 YNNKEL (reference sequence). The DNA of the CDR3 is TGTGCCAGCAGCCAAGATCCCACAGACCAAGAGACCCAGTACTTC. Translating gives CASSQDPTDQETQYF.

The CDR3 DNA is TGTGCCAGCAGCTTCGAGGGGACAATACCCTCCTACGAGCAGTACTTC. Its protein is CASSFEGTIPSYEQYF. The V call is TRBV7-2, the J call TRBJ2-7; the D gene is possibly TRBD1 (6 bases). V lost 3 bases and J 0 bases, leaving 15 bases between the germline ends. Per the germline V gene, CDR1 is SGHTA and CDR2 is FQGNSA. The CDR3 runs 16 residues.

The chain recombines TRBV19 with TRBJ1-2; 9 bases match TRBD1. The germline V gene encodes CDR1 LNHDA and CDR2 SQIVND (reference sequence). Trimming at V came to 0 bases and at J to 4 bases, leaving 3 bases not matched to a gene. There are 15 residues in the CDR3. CDR3 region: CASSIDRDRVYGYTF. Here the CDR3 DNA reads TGTGCCAGTAGTATAGACCGGGACAGGGTCTATGGCTACACCTTC.

The chain carries TRBV24-1 and TRBJ2-5, with 8 bases lining up with TRBD1. Per the germline V gene, CDR1 is KGHDR and CDR2 is SFDVKD. The CDR3 is made up of 15 amino acids. The V segment lost 4 bases and the J segment 4 bases; nucleotides outside the gene matches: 7. The CDR3 reads CATSDPRGPGETQYF. The CDR3 DNA reads as TGTGCCACCAGTGACCCCAGGGGGCCTGGAGAGACCCAGTACTTC.

The chain combines TRBV7-2 with TRBJ2-1, with TRBD2 matching over 9 bases. The V segment lost 1 base and the J segment 9 bases; nucleotides outside the gene matches: 10. The germline CDR1 and CDR2 sequences are SGHTA and FQGNSA. The CDR3 spans 16 residues. The DNA for the CDR3 is TGTGCCAGCAGCTTAGGAGGCCTAGCGGGGATGGCTGAGCAGTTCTTC. Translated: CASSLGGLAGMAEQFF.

This chain joins TRBV19 and TRBJ1-1; TRBD1 matches 7 bases. V lost 4 bases to trimming and J lost 6 bases; unmatched junction nucleotides: 14. This CDR3 comprises 16 residues. The germline V gene has CDR1 LNHDA and CDR2 SQIVND (reference sequence). DNA of the CDR3: TGTGCCAGTAGTACCCAGGCCAGGGGGATGTTGGCTGAAGCTTTCTTT. Residues: CASSTQARGMLAEAFF.

This chain connects TRBV19 to TRBJ2-1, with 7 positions matching TRBD2. V shed 7 bases and J 5 bases; nucleotides not matched to a gene: 11. Germline V gives CDR1 LNHDA, CDR2 SQIVND (reference sequence). CDR3 length equals 15 residues. CDR3 residues: CASTYRWGLNNEQFF. The DNA for the CDR3 is TGTGCCAGTACCTATAGATGGGGACTAAACAATGAGCAGTTCTTC.

The chain carries TRBV5-5 and TRBJ1-2, with 11 bases lining up with TRBD1. Germline CDR1 is SGHKS and CDR2 is YYEKEE (reference sequence). The CDR3 spans 15 residues. V shed 0 bases, J shed 7 bases, and the junction held 5 bases outside the gene matches. CDR3 in amino acids: CASSLAGQGVRGYTF. The CDR3 nucleotides read TGTGCCAGCAGCTTGGCGGGACAGGGGGTTCGTGGCTACACCTTC. Variable domain in full (rest from reference TRBV5-5 and TRBJ1-2): DAGVTQSPTHLIKTRGQQVTLRCSPISGHKSVSWYQQVLGQGPQFIFQYYEKEERGRGNFPDRFSARQFPNYSSELNVNALLLGDSALYLCASSLAGQGVRGYTFGSGTRLTVV.

The rearrangement links TRBV9 to TRBJ2-2, with D hard to call. V lost 0 bases to trimming and J lost 1 base, with 7 bases between them. The CDR3 loop spans 15 amino acids. CDR1 SGDLS and CDR2 YYNGEE come from the germline V gene. CDR3 coding DNA: TGTGCCAGCAGCGTAGCTAGGTTGAACACCGGGGAGCTGTTTTTT. This gives the protein CASSVARLNTGELFF.

V is TRBV5-1 and J is TRBJ1-2; a weak D match, TRBD1 (6 bases). Trimming left V 7 bases short and J 2 bases short, with 18 bases between. The germline V gene has CDR1 SGHRS and CDR2 YFSETQ. This CDR3 has 15 amino acids. This CDR3 reads CASHQGGGLNYGYTF. The CDR3 region has the DNA TGCGCCAGCCACCAGGGTGGGGGCCTGAACTATGGCTACACCTTC.

The chain is built from TRBV30 and TRBJ1-5, with D uncertain. Trimming took 3 bases from V and 8 from J, leaving 8 bases between them. The CDR3 runs to 11 residues. CDR1 is GTSNPN, CDR2 SVGIG, per germline (reference sequence). CDR3 sequence (DNA): TGTGCCTGGAGAGGCAGGAAGCCCCAGCATTTT. It encodes CAWRGRKPQHF. Full variable domain (outside the CDR3, taken from reference TRBV30 and TRBJ1-5): SQTIHQWPATLVQPVGSPLSLECTVEGTSNPNLYWYRQAAGRGLQLLFYSVGIGQISSEVPQNLSASRPQDRQFILSSKKLLLSDSGFYLCAWRGRKPQHFGDGTRLSIL.

V and J are TRBV4-3 and TRBJ1-6, with D hard to call. Trimming stripped 4 bases from V and 13 bases from J, with 14 bases between. From germline, CDR1 is LGHNA and CDR2 YSLEER. CDR3 length: 13 residues. This CDR3 is CASSPAPSFPLHF. The CDR3 nucleotides are TGCGCCAGCAGCCCGGCCCCTAGTTTCCCCCTCCACTTT.

The chain is built from TRBV7-2 and TRBJ2-2; tentatively, D is TRBD1 (5 bases). Trimming took off 5 bases at V and 0 bases at J, with 7 bases between the two ends. CDR3 size: 14 residues. Germline V lookup: CDR1 SGHTA, CDR2 FQGNSA. CDR3 sequence (DNA): TGTGCCAGCAGCCAGGGTGCGAACACCGGGGAGCTGTTTTTT. Residues: CASSQGANTGELFF.

The genes are TRBV5-8 and TRBJ2-5, with TRBD2 as a possible D gene (7 bases). This CDR3 contains 17 residues. Trimming stripped 4 bases from V and 5 bases from J, with 24 bases between. The germline V gene has CDR1 SGHTS and CDR2 YDEGEE. The CDR3 region is CASSPVRLRGRGETQYF. CDR3 nucleotides: TGTGCCAGCAGCCCCGTTCGTCTACGGGGGCGGGGGGAGACCCAGTACTTC.

The V and J genes are TRBV7-2 and TRBJ1-6; D unclear. Germline V gene sequence: CDR1 SGHTA, CDR2 FQGNSA. This CDR3 has 15 amino acids. Trimming took off 1 base at V and 7 bases at J, with 11 bases between the two ends. CDR3 sequence reads: CASSLGNSLNSPLHF. The CDR3, as DNA: TGTGCCAGCAGCTTAGGGAACAGTTTAAATTCACCCCTCCACTTT.

The rearrangement uses TRBV5-4 and TRBJ1-2; D gene ambiguous. Germline-derived CDR1 and CDR2 are SGHNT and YYREEE (reference sequence). Between the trimmed V and J ends, which lost 1 base and 4 bases, there was a span of 5 bases. CDR3 length: 12 amino acids. The chain's CDR3 is CASSLNSYGYTF. CDR3 sequence (DNA): TGTGCCAGCAGCTTGAATAGCTATGGCTACACCTTC. The whole variable domain, filled in from reference TRBV5-4 and TRBJ1-2, reads ETGVTQSPTHLIKTRGQQVTLRCSSQSGHNTVSWYQQALGQGPQFIFQYYREEENGRGNFPPRFSGLQFPNYSSELNVNALELDDSALYLCASSLNSYGYTFGSGTRLTVV.

V usage is TRBV6-4 and J usage is TRBJ2-3, with a tentative D call TRBD1 (6 bases). CDR3 size: 14 residues. Germline V gives CDR1 MRHNA, CDR2 SNTAGT. With 3 bases removed from V and 0 bases from J, the gap between germline ends came to 7 bases. The chain's CDR3 is CASSEGQSTDTQYF. The CDR3 DNA is TGTGCCAGCAGTGAGGGACAAAGCACAGATACGCAGTATTTT.

J is TRBJ1-1 and V is TRBV4-3, with D possibly TRBD1 on 6 matching bases. The germline V gene encodes CDR1 LGHNA and CDR2 YSLEER. V was trimmed by 0 bases and J by 3 bases, leaving 17 bases between them. There are 17 residues in the CDR3. The CDR3 loop reads CASSQEGHPGWDTEAFF. The CDR3, as DNA: TGCGCCAGCAGCCAAGAGGGACATCCCGGGTGGGACACTGAAGCTTTCTTT.

This clone showed up just a few times. V is TRBV4-2 and J is TRBJ2-1, with 11 bases fitting TRBD2. V lost 0 bases to trimming and J lost 7 bases; unmatched junction nucleotides: 11. The CDR3 length is 18 residues. The germline CDR1 and CDR2 sequences are LGHNA and YNFKEQ. The chain's CDR3 is CASSQDLAGGLLRNEQFF. The CDR3 nucleotides read TGTGCCAGCAGCCAAGATTTAGCGGGGGGGCTGCTTCGGAATGAGCAGTTCTTC.

The rearrangement uses TRBV10-3 and TRBJ2-3; 7 bases are shared with TRBD2. There are 17 residues in the CDR3. The trim removed 4 bases at V and 6 bases at J, leaving 16 bases unmatched. Germline CDR1 reads ENHRY; CDR2 reads SYGVKD. This CDR3 reads CAISGSRRAGLQDTQYF. The CDR3 nucleotides read TGTGCCATCAGTGGATCTCGCAGAGCGGGGCTTCAGGATACGCAGTATTTT.

The rearrangement joins TRBV5-1 to TRBJ2-7; D call uncertain. Germline V lookup: CDR1 SGHRS, CDR2 YFSETQ. CDR3 size: 14 residues. V lost 1 base to trimming and J lost 2 bases, with 10 bases between them. Here the CDR3 DNA reads TGCGCCAGCAGCTTGCGCCTCTCTACCTACGAGCAGTACTTC. It encodes CASSLRLSTYEQYF.

The rearrangement uses TRBV19 and TRBJ2-5; tentative D call: TRBD2 (6 bases). V was trimmed by 6 bases and J by 7 bases, leaving 15 bases between them. CDR1 and CDR2 (germline): LNHDA, SQIVND (reference sequence). The CDR3 has 13 amino acids. In nucleotides, the CDR3 is TGTGCCAGTAGATCATCTGGGGGAGGGACCCAGTACTTC. Its protein product is CASRSSGGGTQYF.

CDR3 residues: CASSRDRGFNGYTF. DNA of the CDR3: TGTGCCAGCTCCAGGGACAGGGGGTTCAATGGCTACACCTTC. This chain connects TRBV19 to TRBJ1-2, with 11 nucleotides matching TRBD1. The CDR3 contains 14 residues. From germline, CDR1 is LNHDA and CDR2 SQIVND (reference sequence). V was pared by 9 bases and J by 6 bases, with 9 bases of the junction left unmatched.

V usage is TRBV6-5 and J usage is TRBJ2-7; D might be TRBD1 (5 bases). Germline CDR1 and CDR2: MNHEY and SVGAGI. CDR3 length: 12 residues. The ends were cut back, 6 bases at V and 5 bases at J, with 11 bases in the middle. For the CDR3, the DNA is TGTGCCAGCAGCAGGGTCAATAACGAGCAGTACTTC. Translating gives CASSRVNNEQYF.

J is TRBJ1-5 and V is TRBV3-1 (or the pseudogene TRBV3-2); no clear D gene. Between the trimmed V and J ends, which lost 1 base and 0 bases, there was a span of 4 bases. The germline CDR1 and CDR2 sequences are LGHDT and YNNKEL (reference sequence). CDR3 size: 14 residues. In DNA form, the CDR3 reads TGTGCCAGCAGCCAAGCCCATAGCAATCAGCCCCAGCATTTT. Amino acids: CASSQAHSNQPQHF.

CDR3 DNA sequence: TGTGCCAGCAGCCGGGACAGGGCCTACACTGAAGCTTTCTTT. Translating gives CASSRDRAYTEAFF. The chain links TRBV7-8 to TRBJ1-1; 9 bases match TRBD1. V lost 5 bases to trimming and J lost 3 bases; unmatched junction nucleotides: 4. This CDR3 has 14 residues. Germline V gives CDR1 SGHVS, CDR2 FQNEAQ.

The chain employs TRBV9 and TRBJ2-1; D may be TRBD1 (5 bases). CDR3 length: 17 amino acids. CDR1 and CDR2 from the germline V gene are SGDLS and YYNGEE. V was trimmed by 3 bases and J by 0 bases, leaving 16 bases between them. CDR3 DNA: TGTGCCAGCAGCGACCGAGCGACAGCCCCCTCCTACAATGAGCAGTTCTTC. Residues: CASSDRATAPSYNEQFF.

The rearrangement links TRBV11-2 to TRBJ2-3, with 11 bases lining up with TRBD2. This CDR3 has 16 amino acids. The ends lost 4 bases at V and 0 bases at J; junction bases unmatched: 3. Germline lookup yields CDR1 SGHAT and CDR2 FQNNGV. Written as DNA, the CDR3 is TGTGCCAGCAGCTCTCGACTAGCGGGAAGCACAGATACGCAGTATTTT. This encodes CASSSRLAGSTDTQYF.

The chain joins TRBV7-2 to TRBJ2-6; 9 nucleotides align to TRBD1. After removal of 5 bases from V and 0 bases from J, the junction contained 8 bases not matched to a gene. The CDR3 totals 18 residues. Germline loops: CDR1 SGHTA, CDR2 FQGNSA. In nucleotides, the CDR3 is TGTGCCAGCAGCCCGAAAGACAGGGGGACCTCTGGGGCCAACGTCCTGACTTTC. Protein: CASSPKDRGTSGANVLTF.

V and J are TRBV6-2 or TRBV6-3 and TRBJ1-2; maybe TRBD1 (6 bases). CDR1 MNHEY and CDR2 SVGEGT come from the germline V gene. CDR3 length equals 12 residues. The V and J ends lost 0 bases and 9 bases respectively, with 8 bases between them. The CDR3 reads CASSYSTGSYTF. CDR3 bases: TGTGCCAGCAGTTACTCCACAGGGAGCTACACCTTC.

The chain joins TRBV24-1 to TRBJ2-3; 8 bases fit TRBD1. The length of the CDR3 is 15 residues. With V trimmed by 3 bases and J by 6 bases, 7 bases remained unmatched. The germline V gene encodes CDR1 KGHDR and CDR2 SFDVKD. CDR3 protein: CATSDTGQGVDTQYF. In DNA, the CDR3 is TGTGCCACCAGTGATACTGGACAGGGTGTGGATACGCAGTATTTT.